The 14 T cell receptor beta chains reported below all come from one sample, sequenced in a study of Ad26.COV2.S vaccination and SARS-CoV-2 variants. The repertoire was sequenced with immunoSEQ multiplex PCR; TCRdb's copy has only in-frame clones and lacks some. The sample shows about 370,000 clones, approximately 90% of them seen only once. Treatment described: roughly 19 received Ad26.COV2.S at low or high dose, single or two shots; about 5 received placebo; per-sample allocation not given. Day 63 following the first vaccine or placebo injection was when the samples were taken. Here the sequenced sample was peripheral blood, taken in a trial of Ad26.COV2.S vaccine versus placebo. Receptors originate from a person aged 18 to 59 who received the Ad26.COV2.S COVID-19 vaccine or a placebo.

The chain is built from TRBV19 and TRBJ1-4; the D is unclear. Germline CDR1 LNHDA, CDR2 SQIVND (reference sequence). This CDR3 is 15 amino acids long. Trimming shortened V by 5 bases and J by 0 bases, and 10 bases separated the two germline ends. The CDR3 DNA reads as TGTGCCAGTAGTGTGCTGGATGCAACTAATGAAAAACTGTTTTTT. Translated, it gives CASSVLDATNEKLFF.

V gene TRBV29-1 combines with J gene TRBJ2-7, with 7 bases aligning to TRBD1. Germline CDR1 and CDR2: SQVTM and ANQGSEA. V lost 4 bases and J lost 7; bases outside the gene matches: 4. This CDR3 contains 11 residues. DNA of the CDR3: TGCAGCGTTGTAGAGGGGGCGGAGCAGTACTTC. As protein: CSVVEGAEQYF.

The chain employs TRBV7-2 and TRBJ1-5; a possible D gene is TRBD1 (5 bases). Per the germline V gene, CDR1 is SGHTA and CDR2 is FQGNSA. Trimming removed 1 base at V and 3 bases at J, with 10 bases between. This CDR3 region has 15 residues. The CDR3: CASSLDGGFNQPQHF. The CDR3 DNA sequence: TGTGCCAGCAGCTTAGACGGGGGGTTCAATCAGCCCCAGCATTTT.

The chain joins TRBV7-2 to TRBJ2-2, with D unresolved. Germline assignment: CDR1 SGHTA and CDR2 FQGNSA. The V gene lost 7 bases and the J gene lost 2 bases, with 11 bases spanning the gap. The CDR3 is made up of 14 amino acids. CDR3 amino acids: CASNPIGNTGELFF. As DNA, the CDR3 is TGTGCCAGCAATCCCATAGGCAACACCGGGGAGCTGTTTTTT.

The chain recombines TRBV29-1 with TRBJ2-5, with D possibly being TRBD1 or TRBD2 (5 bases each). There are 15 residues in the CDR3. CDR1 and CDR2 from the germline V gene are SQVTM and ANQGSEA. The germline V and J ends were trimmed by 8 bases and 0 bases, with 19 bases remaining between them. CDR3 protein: CSRRWGREYQETQYF. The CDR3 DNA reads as TGCAGCCGCAGATGGGGCAGGGAGTACCAAGAGACCCAGTACTTC.

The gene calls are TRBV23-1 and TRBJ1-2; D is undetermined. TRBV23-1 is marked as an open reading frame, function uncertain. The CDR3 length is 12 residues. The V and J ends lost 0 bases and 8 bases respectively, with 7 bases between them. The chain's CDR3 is CASSQSLGGYTF. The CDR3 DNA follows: TGCGCCAGCAGTCAATCGTTAGGGGGCTACACCTTC.

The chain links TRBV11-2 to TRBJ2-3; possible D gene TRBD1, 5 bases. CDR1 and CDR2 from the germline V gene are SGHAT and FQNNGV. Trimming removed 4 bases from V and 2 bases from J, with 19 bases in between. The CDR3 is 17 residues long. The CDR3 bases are TGTGCCAGCAGCTCGGAGCCGTCTGTGGGGCTCACAGATACGCAGTATTTT. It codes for CASSSEPSVGLTDTQYF.

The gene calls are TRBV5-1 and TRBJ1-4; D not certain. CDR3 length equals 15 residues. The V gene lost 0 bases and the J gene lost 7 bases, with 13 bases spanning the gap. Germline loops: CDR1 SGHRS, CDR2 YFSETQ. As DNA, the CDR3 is TGCGCCAGCAGCTTGGAGTCCGGGGAGGGTGAAAAACTGTTTTTT. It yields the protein CASSLESGEGEKLFF.

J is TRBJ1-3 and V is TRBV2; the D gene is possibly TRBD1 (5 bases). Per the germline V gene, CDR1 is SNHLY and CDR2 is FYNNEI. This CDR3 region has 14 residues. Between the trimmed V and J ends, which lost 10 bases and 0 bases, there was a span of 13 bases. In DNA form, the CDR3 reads TGTGCCACGCGAGGACAAGCCTCTGGAAACACCATATATTTT. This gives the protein CATRGQASGNTIYF. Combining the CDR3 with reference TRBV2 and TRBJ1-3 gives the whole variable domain EPEVTQTPSHQVTQMGQEVILRCVPISNHLYFYWYRQILGQKVEFLVSFYNNEISEKSEIFDDQFSVERPDGSNFTLKIRSTKLEDSAMYFCATRGQASGNTIYFGEGSWLTVV.

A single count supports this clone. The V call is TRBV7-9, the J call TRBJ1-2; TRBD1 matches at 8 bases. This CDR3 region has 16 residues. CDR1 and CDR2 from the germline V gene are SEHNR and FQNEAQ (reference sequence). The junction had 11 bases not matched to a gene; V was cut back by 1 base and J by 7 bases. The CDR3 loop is CASSLVTLGQGAGYTF. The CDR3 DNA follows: TGTGCCAGCAGCTTAGTCACCCTAGGACAGGGAGCTGGCTACACCTTC.

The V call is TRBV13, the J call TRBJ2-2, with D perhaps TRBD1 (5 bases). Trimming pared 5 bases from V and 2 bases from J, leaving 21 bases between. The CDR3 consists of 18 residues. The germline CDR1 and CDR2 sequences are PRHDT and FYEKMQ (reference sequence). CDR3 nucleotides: TGTGCCAGCAGCATATCCCTCCGCAAAAGGGGTAACACCGGGGAGCTGTTTTTT. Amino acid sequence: CASSISLRKRGNTGELFF.

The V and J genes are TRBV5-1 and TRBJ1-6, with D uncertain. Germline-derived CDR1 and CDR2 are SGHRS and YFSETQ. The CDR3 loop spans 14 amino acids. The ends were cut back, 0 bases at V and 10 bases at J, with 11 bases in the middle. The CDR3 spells CASSLDGSWSPLHF. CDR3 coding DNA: TGCGCCAGCAGCTTGGACGGGAGCTGGTCACCCCTCCACTTT.

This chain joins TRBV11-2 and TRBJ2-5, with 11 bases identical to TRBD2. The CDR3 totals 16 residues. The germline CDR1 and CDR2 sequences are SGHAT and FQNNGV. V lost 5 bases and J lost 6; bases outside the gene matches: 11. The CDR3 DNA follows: TGTGCCAGCAGCACTATAGCGGGGGGGCCTGGGAAGACCCAGTACTTC. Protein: CASSTIAGGPGKTQYF.

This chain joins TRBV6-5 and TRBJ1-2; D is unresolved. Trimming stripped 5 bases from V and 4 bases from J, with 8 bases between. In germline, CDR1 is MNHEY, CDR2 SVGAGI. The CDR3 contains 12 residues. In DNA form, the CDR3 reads TGTGCCAGCAGTCCCAGTTCCTATGGCTACACCTTC. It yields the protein CASSPSSYGYTF.